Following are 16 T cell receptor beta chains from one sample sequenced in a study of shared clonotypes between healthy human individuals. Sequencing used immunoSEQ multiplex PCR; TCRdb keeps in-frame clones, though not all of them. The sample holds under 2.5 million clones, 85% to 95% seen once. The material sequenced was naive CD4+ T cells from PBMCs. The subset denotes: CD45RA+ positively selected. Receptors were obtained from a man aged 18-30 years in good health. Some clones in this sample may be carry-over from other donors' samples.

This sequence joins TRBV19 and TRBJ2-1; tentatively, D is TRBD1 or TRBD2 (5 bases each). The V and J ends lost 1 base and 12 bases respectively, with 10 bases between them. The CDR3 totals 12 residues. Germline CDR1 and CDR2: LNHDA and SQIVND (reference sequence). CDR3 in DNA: TGTGCCAGTAGTATAGCGGGACGTGGGCAGTTCTTC. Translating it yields CASSIAGRGQFF.

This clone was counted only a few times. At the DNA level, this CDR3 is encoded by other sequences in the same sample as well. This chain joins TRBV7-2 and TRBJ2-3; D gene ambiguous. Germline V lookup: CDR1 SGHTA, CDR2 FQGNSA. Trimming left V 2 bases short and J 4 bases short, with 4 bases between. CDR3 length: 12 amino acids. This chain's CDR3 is CASSLLADTQYF. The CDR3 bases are TGTGCCAGCAGCTTACTGGCAGATACGCAGTATTTT.

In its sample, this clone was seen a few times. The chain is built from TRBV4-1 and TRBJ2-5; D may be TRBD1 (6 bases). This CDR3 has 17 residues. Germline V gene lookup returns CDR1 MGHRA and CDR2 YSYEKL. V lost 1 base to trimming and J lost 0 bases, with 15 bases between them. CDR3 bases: TGCGCCAGCAGCCAAGGACCTGGGGGCGGATACCAAGAGACCCAGTACTTC. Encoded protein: CASSQGPGGGYQETQYF.

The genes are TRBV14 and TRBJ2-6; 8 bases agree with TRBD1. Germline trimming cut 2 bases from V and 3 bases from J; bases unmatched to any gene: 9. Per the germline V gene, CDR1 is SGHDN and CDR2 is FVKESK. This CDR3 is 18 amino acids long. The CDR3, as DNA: TGTGCCAGCAGCCAATTTCGGCAGGGGGCGCGTGGGGCCAACGTCCTGACTTTC. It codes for CASSQFRQGARGANVLTF. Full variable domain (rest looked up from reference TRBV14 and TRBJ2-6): EAGVTQFPSHSVIEKGQTVTLRCDPISGHDNLYWYRRVMGKEIKFLLHFVKESKQDESGMPNNRFLAERTGGTYSTLKVQPAELEDSGVYFCASSQFRQGARGANVLTFGAGSRLTVL.

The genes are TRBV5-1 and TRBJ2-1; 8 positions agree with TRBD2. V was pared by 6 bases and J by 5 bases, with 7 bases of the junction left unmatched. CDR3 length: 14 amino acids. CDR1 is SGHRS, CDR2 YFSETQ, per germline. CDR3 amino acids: CASTAGGHDNEQFF. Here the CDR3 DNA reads TGCGCCAGCACGGCGGGAGGCCATGACAATGAGCAGTTCTTC.

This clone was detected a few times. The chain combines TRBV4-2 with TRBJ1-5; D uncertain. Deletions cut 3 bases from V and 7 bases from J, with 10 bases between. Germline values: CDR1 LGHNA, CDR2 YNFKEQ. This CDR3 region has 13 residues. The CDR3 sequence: CASSQELGQPQHF. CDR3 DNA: TGTGCCAGCAGCCAGGAGTTGGGACAGCCCCAGCATTTT.

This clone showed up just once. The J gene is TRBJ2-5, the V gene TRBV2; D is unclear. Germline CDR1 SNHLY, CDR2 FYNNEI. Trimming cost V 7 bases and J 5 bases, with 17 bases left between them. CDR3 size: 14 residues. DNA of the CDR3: TGTGCCAGCAAGGACGCCCTCTCCCGGGAGACCCAGTACTTC. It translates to CASKDALSRETQYF.

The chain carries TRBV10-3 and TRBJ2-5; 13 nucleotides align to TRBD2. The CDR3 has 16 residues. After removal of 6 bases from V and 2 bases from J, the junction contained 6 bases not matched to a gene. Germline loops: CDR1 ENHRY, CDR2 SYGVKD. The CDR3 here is CAISKGLAGTQETQYF. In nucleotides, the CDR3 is TGTGCCATCAGCAAGGGACTAGCGGGGACACAAGAGACCCAGTACTTC.

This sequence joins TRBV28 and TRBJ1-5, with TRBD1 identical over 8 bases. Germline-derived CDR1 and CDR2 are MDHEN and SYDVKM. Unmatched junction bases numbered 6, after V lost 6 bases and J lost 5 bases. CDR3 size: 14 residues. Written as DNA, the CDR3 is TGTGCCAGCAGCTGGACAGGGAGTTATCAGCCCCAGCATTTT. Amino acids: CASSWTGSYQPQHF.

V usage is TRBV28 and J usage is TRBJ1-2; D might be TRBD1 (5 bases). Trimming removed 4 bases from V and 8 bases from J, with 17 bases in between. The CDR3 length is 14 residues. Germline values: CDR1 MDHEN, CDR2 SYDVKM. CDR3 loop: CASSSGPAVYGYTF. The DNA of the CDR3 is TGTGCCAGCAGTTCGGGACCGGCGGTATACGGCTACACCTTC.

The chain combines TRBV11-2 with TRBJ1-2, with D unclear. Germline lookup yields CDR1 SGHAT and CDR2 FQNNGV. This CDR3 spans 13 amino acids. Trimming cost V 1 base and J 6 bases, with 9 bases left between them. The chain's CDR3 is CASSLGTSHGYTF. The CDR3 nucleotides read TGTGCCAGCAGCTTAGGGACTTCCCATGGCTACACCTTC. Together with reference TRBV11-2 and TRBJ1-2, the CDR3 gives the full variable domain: EAGVAQSPRYKIIEKRQSVAFWCNPISGHATLYWYQQILGQGPKLLIQFQNNGVVDDSQLPKDRFSAERLKGVDSTLKIQPAKLEDSAVYLCASSLGTSHGYTFGSGTRLTVV.

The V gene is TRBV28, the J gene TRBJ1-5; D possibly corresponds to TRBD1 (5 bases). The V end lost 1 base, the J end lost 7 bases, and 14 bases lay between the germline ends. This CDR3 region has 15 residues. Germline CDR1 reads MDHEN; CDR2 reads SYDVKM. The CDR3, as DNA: TGTGCCAGCAGTTTATCCGACAGAAAGGCACAGCCCCAGCATTTT. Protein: CASSLSDRKAQPQHF.

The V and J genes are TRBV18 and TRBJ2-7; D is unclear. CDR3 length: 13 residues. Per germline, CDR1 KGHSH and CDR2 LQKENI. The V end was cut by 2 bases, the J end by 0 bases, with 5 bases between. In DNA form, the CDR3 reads TGTGCCAGCTCACCAACACGCTCCTACGAGCAGTACTTC. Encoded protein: CASSPTRSYEQYF.

The CDR3 here is CASTHGETQYF. The CDR3 DNA follows: TGTGCCAGCACCCACGGGGAGACCCAGTACTTC. This chain uses TRBV6-1 with TRBJ2-5, with D unresolved. This CDR3 is 11 amino acids long. Germline-derived CDR1 and CDR2 are MNHNS and SASEGT. V lost 7 bases and J lost 5, with 8 bases in between.

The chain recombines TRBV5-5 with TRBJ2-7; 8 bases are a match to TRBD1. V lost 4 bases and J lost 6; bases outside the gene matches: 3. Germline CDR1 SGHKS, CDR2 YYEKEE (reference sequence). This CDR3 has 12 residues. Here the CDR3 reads CASSRDRSEQYF. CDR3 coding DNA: TGTGCCAGCAGCCGGGACAGGAGCGAGCAGTACTTC.

CDR3 in DNA: TGTGCCAGCGCCTTTCGGCGGGACTCCTACAATGAGCAGTTCTTC. Translation gives CASAFRRDSYNEQFF. The V gene is TRBV28, the J gene TRBJ2-1; a possible D gene is TRBD2 (6 bases). The germline V and J ends were trimmed by 8 bases and 0 bases, with 14 bases remaining between them. CDR3 length equals 15 residues. From germline, CDR1 is MDHEN and CDR2 SYDVKM.